This is a list of T cell receptor beta chains from one sample in a study of cytomegalovirus exposure and HLA in healthy donors. Clones were read by immunoSEQ multiplex PCR, and TCRdb kept only the in-frame ones, dropping some. The sample yields approximately 170,000 clones, 65% to 85% seen once. The sequencing input was PBMCs. The receptors were sampled from a woman in her thirties or forties in good health and CMV-seropositive. Both conserved end residues are part of each CDR3. D genes are given only for firm matches. Expanded clones get a size class; other rows say once, few or many, or leave the size out.

J gene: TRBJ1-1
CDR3 length: 13
clone size: .
V gene: TRBV7-3
D gene: .
CDR3 protein: CASSLSQGTEAFF
CDR3 DNA: TGTGCCAGCAGCTTGTCGCAGGGCACTGAAGCTTTCTTT

J gene: TRBJ2-2
CDR3 length: 15
clone size: once
V gene: TRBV19
D gene: TRBD2
CDR3 protein: CASNQRGLNTGELFF
CDR3 DNA: TGTGCCAGTAATCAGCGGGGGCTCAACACCGGGGAGCTGTTTTTT

J gene: TRBJ1-2
CDR3 length: 12
clone size: few
V gene: TRBV7-2
D gene: .
CDR3 protein: CASSLVLDGYTF
CDR3 DNA: TGTGCCAGCAGCTTAGTTCTTGATGGCTACACCTTC

J gene: TRBJ1-2
CDR3 length: 11
clone size: .
V gene: TRBV30
D gene: .
CDR3 protein: CAQSFTGGYTF
CDR3 DNA: TGTGCCCAATCGTTCACGGGGGGCTACACCTTC

J gene: TRBJ1-2
CDR3 length: 15
clone size: few
V gene: TRBV6-1
D gene: .
CDR3 protein: CASSLLGLANYGYTF
CDR3 DNA: TGTGCCAGCAGTCTACTCGGACTGGCCAACTATGGCTACACCTTC

J gene: TRBJ1-1
CDR3 length: 10
clone size: .
V gene: TRBV7-9
D gene: .
CDR3 protein: CSSSANWAFF
CDR3 DNA: TGTTCCAGCAGCGCTAATTGGGCTTTCTTT

J gene: TRBJ1-4
CDR3 length: 16
clone size: .
V gene: TRBV5-1
D gene: .
CDR3 protein: CASSSQGTGGTEKLFF
CDR3 DNA: TGCGCCAGCAGCTCCCAGGGGACGGGGGGCACTGAAAAACTGTTTTTT

J gene: TRBJ1-3
CDR3 length: 10
clone size: .
V gene: TRBV7-9
D gene: .
CDR3 protein: CASSLLGDVF
CDR3 DNA: TGTGCCAGCAGCTTACTAGGGGATGTTTTT

J gene: TRBJ2-7
CDR3 length: 16
clone size: once
V gene: TRBV6-5
D gene: TRBD1
CDR3 protein: CASSYWGTGRSYEQYF
CDR3 DNA: TGTGCCAGCAGTTACTGGGGGACAGGGAGATCCTACGAGCAGTACTTC

J gene: TRBJ1-3
CDR3 length: 17
clone size: .
V gene: TRBV15
D gene: .
CDR3 protein: CATSRDLRSDSGNTIYF
CDR3 DNA: TGTGCCACCAGCAGAGATCTGAGATCCGACTCTGGAAACACCATATATTTT

J gene: TRBJ2-7
CDR3 length: 12
clone size: .
V gene: TRBV7-9
D gene: .
CDR3 protein: CASKAGVSEQYF
CDR3 DNA: TGTGCCAGCAAGGCAGGGGTAAGCGAGCAGTACTTC

J gene: TRBJ1-5
CDR3 length: 15
clone size: once
V gene: TRBV30
D gene: .
CDR3 protein: CAWSVRAGEGQPQHF
CDR3 DNA: TGTGCCTGGAGTGTACGAGCAGGGGAAGGCCAGCCCCAGCATTTT

J gene: TRBJ1-6
CDR3 length: 14
clone size: few
V gene: TRBV14
D gene: .
CDR3 protein: CASSQNSGPSPLHF
CDR3 DNA: TGTGCCAGCAGCCAAAACAGTGGCCCATCACCCCTCCACTTT

J gene: TRBJ1-3
CDR3 length: 13
clone size: .
V gene: TRBV10-3
D gene: .
CDR3 protein: CAIGGREGNTIYF
CDR3 DNA: TGTGCCATCGGGGGACGGGAGGGAAACACCATATATTTT

J gene: TRBJ1-3
CDR3 length: 15
clone size: .
V gene: TRBV18
D gene: .
CDR3 protein: CASSPLTGPGNTIYF
CDR3 DNA: TGTGCCAGCTCACCACTTACAGGACCTGGAAACACCATATATTTT

J gene: TRBJ1-4
CDR3 length: 14
clone size: .
V gene: TRBV11-2
D gene: .
CDR3 protein: CASSAGVANEKLFF
CDR3 DNA: TGTGCCAGCAGCGCAGGGGTAGCTAATGAAAAACTGTTTTTT

J gene: TRBJ2-7
CDR3 length: 14
clone size: .
V gene: TRBV9
D gene: TRBD2
CDR3 protein: CASSVAASGYEQYF
CDR3 DNA: TGTGCCAGCAGCGTAGCGGCTAGCGGATACGAGCAGTACTTC

J gene: TRBJ1-1
CDR3 length: 12
clone size: .
V gene: TRBV6-1
D gene: .
CDR3 protein: CASSARQREAFF
CDR3 DNA: TGTGCCAGCAGTGCGCGACAGAGGGAAGCTTTCTTT

J gene: TRBJ1-1
CDR3 length: 15
clone size: .
V gene: TRBV4-2
D gene: .
CDR3 protein: CASSQERQGPNEAFF
CDR3 DNA: TGTGCCAGCAGCCAAGAGCGCCAGGGGCCGAACGAAGCTTTCTTT

J gene: TRBJ1-2
CDR3 length: 14
clone size: .
V gene: TRBV6-4
D gene: TRBD1
CDR3 protein: CASREGAGSYGYTF
CDR3 DNA: TGTGCCAGCAGAGAGGGGGCAGGAAGCTATGGCTACACCTTC

J gene: TRBJ2-7
CDR3 length: 14
clone size: .
V gene: TRBV18
D gene: .
CDR3 protein: CASSPLDSSYEQYF
CDR3 DNA: TGTGCCAGCTCACCACTGGACAGCTCCTACGAGCAGTACTTC

J gene: TRBJ2-3
CDR3 length: 14
clone size: .
V gene: TRBV7-6
D gene: .
CDR3 protein: CASSLGLGTDTQYF
CDR3 DNA: TGTGCCAGCAGCTTAGGGCTAGGCACAGATACGCAGTATTTT

J gene: TRBJ1-1
CDR3 length: 14
clone size: .
V gene: TRBV19
D gene: .
CDR3 protein: CASNSWEGRTKAFF
CDR3 DNA: TGTGCCAGTAATTCCTGGGAGGGTCGGACAAAAGCTTTCTTT

J gene: TRBJ2-4
CDR3 length: 17
clone size: .
V gene: TRBV7-8
D gene: TRBD1
CDR3 protein: CASSWGTGELTKNIQYF
CDR3 DNA: TGTGCCAGCAGCTGGGGGACAGGGGAACTCACCAAAAACATTCAGTACTTC

J gene: TRBJ1-2
CDR3 length: 14
clone size: .
V gene: TRBV5-5
D gene: .
CDR3 protein: CASSGGTGNYGYTF
CDR3 DNA: TGTGCCAGCAGCGGGGGGACGGGTAACTATGGCTACACCTTC

J gene: TRBJ1-3
CDR3 length: 15
clone size: .
V gene: TRBV10-3
D gene: TRBD1
CDR3 protein: CAIRNTGGGRNTIYF
CDR3 DNA: TGTGCCATCAGGAACACAGGGGGCGGGCGTAACACCATATATTTT